This T cell receptor beta chain is drawn from a study of T cell repertoires in cytomegalovirus infection. The wider study: In the study, CMV epitopes included recently identified HLA-C-restricted and well-studied HLA-B-restricted ones. Shared public TCR beta signatures pointed to both CMV infection and a matching HLA type.

Germline CDR1 LGHNA, CDR2 YSLEER. The J segment lost 4 bases and the V segment lost 3 bases, leaving 5 bases of the junction unmatched. This CDR3 is built from 15 residues. One entry per CDR3 protein, called by TCRdb with MiXCR from the reads. In the table there are approximately 910,000 distinct CDR3 sequences, roughly 30% of which are singletons. Broader study findings: In two of eight donors, the top clonotype was HLA-C-restricted CMV-specific. The study identified carriers of CMV plus the relevant HLA from cumulative public TCR beta family frequency.

Worth noting for this clonotype: The antigen is unknown.

The sequence was collected from a human donor in good health (CMV status not recorded). Some clones in this sample may be carry-over from other donors' samples. The sample in question was cultured CD8+ T cells from PBMCs, obtained from culture after CMV antigen stimulation. V is TRBV4-3 and J is TRBJ2-1, with 8 bases fitting TRBD1. The CDR3 nucleotides are TGCGCCAGCAGCCAGGGGACAGGCGAATACAATGAGCAGTTCTTC. Translated: CASSQGTGEYNEQFF.